This T cell receptor beta chain was obtained from a study of glioma-infiltrating T cells. This CDR3 is built from 14 residues. V shed 1 base and J shed 6 bases, with 13 bases lying between them. In germline, CDR1 is LGHNA, CDR2 YNFKEQ. TCR alpha and beta CDR3 regions were amplified from RNA using iRepertoire nested multiplex PCR. TCRdb fed the multiplex PCR reads into MiXCR, producing one record per CDR3 protein. This table has approximately 190,000 distinct CDR3 sequences, 25% to 35% appearing once. This clonotype appeared many times. The rearrangement links TRBV4-2 to TRBJ2-7; D possibly corresponds to TRBD2 (6 bases). Sequenced sample: glioma tissue, nonneoplastic brain tissue, or PBMCs (not recorded which). The receptor's source is a human donor with low-grade glioma or glioblastoma, undergoing nonglioma brain surgery, or in good health (not recorded which). CDR3 protein: CASSQVLRGGEQYF. The CDR3 DNA reads TGTGCCAGCAGCCAAGTCCTGCGGGGCGGCGAGCAGTACTTC.